The following is a TCR beta chain sequence with its context. The junction departs from the called germline gene at one end, perhaps through a read error. This record belongs to a study of shared clonotypes between healthy human individuals. CDR3 length equals 13 residues. Germline V gene sequence: CDR1 SEHNR, CDR2 FQNEAQ (reference sequence). TCRdb keeps only in-frame clones here, not all; method: immunoSEQ multiplex PCR. The repertoire holds millions of clones, with over 90% as singletons. The chain is built from TRBV7-9 and TRBJ1-2; possibly TRBD1 for D (5 bases). Sample: naive CD4+ T cells from PBMCs. Subset of the sample: CD45RA+ positively selected. The receptor was derived from a man in his late teens or twenties in good health. Some clones in this sample may be carry-over from other donors' samples. The CDR3 region is CASSFDSGATKNF. The CDR3, as DNA: TGTGCCAGCAGTTTCGACAGCGGGGCAACTAAAAACTTC. The entire variable domain, with the rest obtained from reference TRBV7-9 and TRBJ1-2, is as follows: DTGVSQNPRHKITKRGQNVTFRCDPISEHNRLYWYRQTLGQGPEFLTYFQNEAQLEKSRLLSDRFSAERPKGSFSTLEIQRTEQGDSAMYLCASSFDSGATKNFGSGTRLTVV.